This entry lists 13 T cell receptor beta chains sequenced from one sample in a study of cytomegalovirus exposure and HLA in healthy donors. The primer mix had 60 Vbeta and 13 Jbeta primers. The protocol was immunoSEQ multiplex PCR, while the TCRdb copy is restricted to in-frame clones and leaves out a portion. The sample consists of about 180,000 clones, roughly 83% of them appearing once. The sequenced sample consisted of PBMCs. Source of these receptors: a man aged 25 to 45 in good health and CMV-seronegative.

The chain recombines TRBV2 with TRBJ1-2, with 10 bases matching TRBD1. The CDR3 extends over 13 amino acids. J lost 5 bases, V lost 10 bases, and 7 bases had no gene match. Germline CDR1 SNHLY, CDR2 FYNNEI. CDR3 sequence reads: CAIGTGAGYGYTF. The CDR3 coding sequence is TGTGCCATCGGGACAGGGGCTGGGTATGGCTACACCTTC. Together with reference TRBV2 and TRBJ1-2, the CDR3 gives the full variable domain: EPEVTQTPSHQVTQMGQEVILRCVPISNHLYFYWYRQILGQKVEFLVSFYNNEISEKSEIFDDQFSVERPDGSNFTLKIRSTKLEDSAMYFCAIGTGAGYGYTFGSGTRLTVV.

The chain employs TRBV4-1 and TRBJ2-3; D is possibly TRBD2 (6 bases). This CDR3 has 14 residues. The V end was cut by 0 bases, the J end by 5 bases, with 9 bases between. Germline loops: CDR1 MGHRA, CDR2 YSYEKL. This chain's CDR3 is CASSQDQGGDTQYF. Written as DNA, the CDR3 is TGCGCCAGCAGCCAAGATCAGGGAGGAGATACGCAGTATTTT.

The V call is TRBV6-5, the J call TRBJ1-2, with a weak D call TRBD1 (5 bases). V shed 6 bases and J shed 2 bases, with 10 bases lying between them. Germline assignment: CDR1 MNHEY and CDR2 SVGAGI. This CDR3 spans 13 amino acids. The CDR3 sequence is CASRYQGNYGYTF. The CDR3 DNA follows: TGTGCCAGCAGATACCAGGGAAACTATGGCTACACCTTC.

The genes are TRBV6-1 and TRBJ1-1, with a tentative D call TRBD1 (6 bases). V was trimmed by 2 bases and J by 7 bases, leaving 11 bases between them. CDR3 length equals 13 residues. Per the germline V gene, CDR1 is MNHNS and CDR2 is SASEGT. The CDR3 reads CASSERGGSEAFF. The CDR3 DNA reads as TGTGCCAGCAGTGAAAGGGGGGGGAGTGAAGCTTTCTTT.

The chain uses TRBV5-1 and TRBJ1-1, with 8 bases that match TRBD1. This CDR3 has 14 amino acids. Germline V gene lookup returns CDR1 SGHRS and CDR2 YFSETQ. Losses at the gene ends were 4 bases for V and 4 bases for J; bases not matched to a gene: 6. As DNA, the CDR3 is TGCGCCAGCAGCATGGGAACAGGGGGCACTGAAGCTTTCTTT. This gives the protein CASSMGTGGTEAFF. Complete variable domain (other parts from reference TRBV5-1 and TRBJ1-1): KAGVTQTPRYLIKTRGQQVTLSCSPISGHRSVSWYQQTPGQGLQFLFEYFSETQRNKGNFPGRFSGRQFSNSRSEMNVSTLELGDSALYLCASSMGTGGTEAFFGQGTRLTVV.

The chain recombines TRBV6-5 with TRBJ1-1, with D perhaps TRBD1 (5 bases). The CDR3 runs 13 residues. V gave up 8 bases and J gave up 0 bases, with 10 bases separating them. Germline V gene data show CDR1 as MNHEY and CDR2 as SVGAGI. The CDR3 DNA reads TGTGCCAGCTTTGACAGCGTGAACACTGAAGCTTTCTTT. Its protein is CASFDSVNTEAFF.

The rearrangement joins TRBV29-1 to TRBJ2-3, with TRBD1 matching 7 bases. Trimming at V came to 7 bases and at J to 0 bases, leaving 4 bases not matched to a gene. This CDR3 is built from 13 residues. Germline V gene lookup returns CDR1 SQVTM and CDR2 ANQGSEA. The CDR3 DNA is TGCAGCGCGTTGGGACAGAGCACAGATACGCAGTATTTT. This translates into CSALGQSTDTQYF.

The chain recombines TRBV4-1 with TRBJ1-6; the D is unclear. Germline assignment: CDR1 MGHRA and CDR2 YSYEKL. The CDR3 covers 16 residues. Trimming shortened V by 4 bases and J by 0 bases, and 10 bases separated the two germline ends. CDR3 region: CASSPYSSSYNSPLHF. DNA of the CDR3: TGCGCCAGCAGCCCATACAGCAGCTCCTATAATTCACCCCTCCACTTT.

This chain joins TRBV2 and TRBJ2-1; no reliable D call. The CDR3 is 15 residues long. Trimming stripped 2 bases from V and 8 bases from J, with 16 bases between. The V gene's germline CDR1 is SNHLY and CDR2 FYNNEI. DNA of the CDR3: TGTGCCAGCAGTGAATCGAGACTCCCATCAGATGAGCAGTTCTTC. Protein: CASSESRLPSDEQFF.

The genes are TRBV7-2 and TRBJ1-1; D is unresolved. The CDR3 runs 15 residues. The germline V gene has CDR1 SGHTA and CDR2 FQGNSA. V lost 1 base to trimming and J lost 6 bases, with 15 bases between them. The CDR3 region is CASSLEATPGAEAFF. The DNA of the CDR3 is TGTGCCAGCAGCTTAGAGGCAACACCAGGCGCTGAAGCTTTCTTT.

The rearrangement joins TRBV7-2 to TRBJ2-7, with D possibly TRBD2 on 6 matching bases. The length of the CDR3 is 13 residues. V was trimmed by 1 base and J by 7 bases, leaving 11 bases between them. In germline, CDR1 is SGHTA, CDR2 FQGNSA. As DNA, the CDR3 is TGTGCCAGCAGCTTAGTAGGAGGGCGAGAGCAGTACTTC. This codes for CASSLVGGREQYF.

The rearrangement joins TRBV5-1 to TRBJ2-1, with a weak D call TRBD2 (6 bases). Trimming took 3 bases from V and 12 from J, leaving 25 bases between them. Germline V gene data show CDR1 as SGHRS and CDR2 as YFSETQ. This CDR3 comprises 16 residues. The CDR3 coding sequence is TGCGCCAGCAGCTCGGGACTCCGACCACCCCCCGCGGGGCAGTTCTTC. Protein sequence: CASSSGLRPPPAGQFF.

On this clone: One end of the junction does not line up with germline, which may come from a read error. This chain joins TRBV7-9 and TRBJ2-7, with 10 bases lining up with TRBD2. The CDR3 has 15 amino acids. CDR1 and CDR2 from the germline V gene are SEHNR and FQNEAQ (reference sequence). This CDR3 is CSSSQHGLAAYEQYF. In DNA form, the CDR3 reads TGTTCCAGCAGCCAACATGGACTAGCGGCATACGAGCAGTACTTC.